The next 23 T cell receptor beta chains were all read from a single sample in a study of CD8 T cells in Susac syndrome. With random hexamers, roughly 0.5 to 1 ug RNA was reverse transcribed. TCRdb re-called the immunoSEQ multiplex PCR reads through MiXCR, storing one row per CDR3 protein. The table shows approximately 79,000 distinct CDR3 sequences, with roughly 92% occurring only once. The sequenced sample consisted of CD8+ T cells from PBMCs. The source is a human donor with Susac syndrome.

The chain combines TRBV7-2 with TRBJ2-7; TRBD1 aligns across 10 bases. The CDR3 is made up of 15 amino acids. CDR1 and CDR2 (germline): SGHTA, FQGNSA. The V and J ends lost 3 bases and 5 bases, in that order; junction bases with no gene match: 7. The DNA of the CDR3 is TGTGCCAGCAGCTTCACCGGGACAGGGGTCAACGAGCAGTACTTC. This sequence encodes CASSFTGTGVNEQYF.

The rearrangement joins TRBV15 to TRBJ1-1; D perhaps matches TRBD1 (6 bases). Looked up from germline, CDR1 is LNHNV and CDR2 is YYDKDF (reference sequence). V shed 0 bases and J shed 5 bases, with 13 bases lying between them. The CDR3 contains 15 residues. The DNA of the CDR3 is TGTGCCACCAGCAGAGATCTAGGGGGTGAGACTGAAGCTTTCTTT. Its protein is CATSRDLGGETEAFF.

The rearrangement uses TRBV10-3 and TRBJ2-7; 7 bases fit TRBD2. V lost 11 bases, J lost 0 bases, and 13 bases stayed unmatched. Germline V lookup: CDR1 ENHRY, CDR2 SYGVKD. The length of the CDR3 is 15 residues. DNA for the CDR3: TGTGCCGTCGGAAGTACGGCTAGCGGCTCCTACGAGCAGTACTTC. Translated: CAVGSTASGSYEQYF.

The chain has TRBV19 and TRBJ1-4; D call uncertain. The CDR3 contains 13 residues. Germline CDR1 is LNHDA and CDR2 is SQIVND (reference sequence). Trimming left V 5 bases short and J 7 bases short, with 11 bases between. The CDR3 region has the DNA TGTGCCAGTAGTCTCCCACCCGGTGAAAAACTGTTTTTT. Residues: CASSLPPGEKLFF.

The count of this clonotype is one. The gene calls are TRBV14 and TRBJ1-5; D not resolved. This CDR3 contains 14 residues. In germline, CDR1 is SGHDN, CDR2 FVKESK. V lost 0 bases and J 6 bases, leaving 9 bases between the germline ends. DNA of the CDR3: TGTGCCAGCAGCCAAGATAGTCGGGGTCAGCCCCAGCATTTT. Translation: CASSQDSRGQPQHF.

This chain joins TRBV30 and TRBJ1-1; possibly TRBD1 for D (5 bases). V lost 8 bases, J lost 5 bases, and 15 bases lay in between. This CDR3 contains 12 residues. The germline gives CDR1 GTSNPN, CDR2 SVGIG (reference sequence). CDR3 residues: CAGNQGGTEAFF. The CDR3 DNA reads as TGTGCCGGAAACCAGGGTGGTACTGAAGCTTTCTTT. Complete variable domain (other parts from reference TRBV30 and TRBJ1-1): SQTIHQWPATLVQPVGSPLSLECTVEGTSNPNLYWYRQAAGRGLQLLFYSVGIGQISSEVPQNLSASRPQDRQFILSSKKLLLSDSGFYLCAGNQGGTEAFFGQGTRLTVV.

The V and J genes are TRBV27 and TRBJ2-2; D perhaps matches TRBD1 (5 bases). The germline V gene encodes CDR1 MNHEY and CDR2 SMNVEV (reference sequence). The CDR3 length is 15 residues. V gave up 5 bases and J gave up 2 bases, with 12 bases separating them. The CDR3 region has the DNA TGTGCCAGCAGTGCGTACAGGTTCAACACCGGGGAGCTGTTTTTT. Amino acid sequence: CASSAYRFNTGELFF.

The chain employs TRBV20-1 and TRBJ2-7, with 8 bases identical to TRBD1. V lost 5 bases and J lost 1; bases outside the gene matches: 7. CDR3 length: 14 amino acids. The germline CDR1 and CDR2 sequences are DFQATT and SNEGSKA (reference sequence). The CDR3 sequence: CSAGGTGASYEQYF. In DNA, the CDR3 is TGCAGTGCTGGCGGGACAGGCGCTTCCTACGAGCAGTACTTC.

The V call is TRBV18, the J call TRBJ1-2, with TRBD1 as a possible D gene (5 bases). Trimming removed 9 bases from V and 3 bases from J, with 17 bases in between. The germline gives CDR1 KGHSH, CDR2 LQKENI. CDR3 length: 14 residues. The CDR3 region is CASTGGGGDYGYTF. DNA of the CDR3: TGTGCCAGTACCGGAGGTGGAGGGGACTATGGCTACACCTTC.

The V gene is TRBV3-1, the J gene TRBJ2-7; tentative D call: TRBD2 (5 bases). The V gene's germline CDR1 is LGHDT and CDR2 YNNKEL (reference sequence). Trimming took 1 base from V and 7 from J, leaving 17 bases between them. This CDR3 spans 15 amino acids. CDR3 amino acids: CASSQAYGKGWEQYF. CDR3 DNA sequence: TGTGCCAGCAGCCAAGCGTACGGGAAAGGCTGGGAGCAGTACTTC.

CDR3 sequence reads: CASSFYPSSYEQYF. The CDR3 region has the DNA TGTGCCAGCAGTTTCTACCCCAGCTCCTACGAGCAGTACTTC. The chain employs TRBV28 and TRBJ2-7; D unclear. The CDR3 sequence is 14 residues long. V lost 3 bases and J 0 bases, leaving 9 bases between the germline ends. CDR1 and CDR2 (germline): MDHEN, SYDVKM.

The chain uses TRBV7-9 and TRBJ1-1; 9 positions agree with TRBD1. The germline gives CDR1 SEHNR, CDR2 FQNEAQ (reference sequence). The CDR3 length is 14 residues. V lost 1 base to trimming and J lost 10 bases; unmatched junction nucleotides: 7. CDR3 residues: CASSLEGQGRGAFF. The CDR3, as DNA: TGTGCCAGCAGCTTAGAGGGACAGGGAAGGGGAGCTTTCTTT.

The chain combines TRBV20-1 with TRBJ2-7; D remains unclear. Trimming cost V 3 bases and J 1 base, with 13 bases left between them. CDR3 size: 14 residues. Germline V gene lookup returns CDR1 DFQATT and CDR2 SNEGSKA (reference sequence). The CDR3 loop is CSARMAVPSYEQYF. As DNA, the CDR3 is TGCAGTGCTAGGATGGCGGTTCCTTCCTACGAGCAGTACTTC.

This chain links TRBV10-3 with TRBJ2-7; D remains unclear. V lost 10 bases, J lost 5 bases, and 18 bases lay in between. CDR1 ENHRY and CDR2 SYGVKD come from the germline V gene. CDR3 length equals 13 residues. The CDR3 here is CATSLGPRDEQYF. CDR3 nucleotides: TGTGCCACCTCGCTCGGACCCCGAGACGAGCAGTACTTC.

The chain employs TRBV9 and TRBJ2-3; D call uncertain. The germline V gene has CDR1 SGDLS and CDR2 YYNGEE. V gave up 4 bases and J gave up 0 bases, with 12 bases separating them. This CDR3 contains 15 residues. The CDR3 region has the DNA TGTGCCAGCAGCACCTGGACCCGAAGCACAGATACGCAGTATTTT. The encoded protein is CASSTWTRSTDTQYF.

The chain uses TRBV20-1 and TRBJ1-5; TRBD1 matches at 8 bases. The germline CDR1 and CDR2 sequences are DFQATT and SNEGSKA (reference sequence). The CDR3 is 14 amino acids. V shed 3 bases and J 4 bases; nucleotides not matched to a gene: 5. CDR3 protein: CSASGQGANQPQHF. CDR3 nucleotide sequence: TGCAGTGCTAGCGGACAGGGTGCGAATCAGCCCCAGCATTTT.

The chain recombines TRBV6-5 with TRBJ1-2, with D perhaps matching TRBD1 (6 bases). This CDR3 has 14 residues. Germline V gene data show CDR1 as MNHEY and CDR2 as SVGAGI. Trimming removed 2 bases at V and 5 bases at J, with 12 bases between. In DNA form, the CDR3 reads TGTGCCAGCAGTTACGCGGGACAACCTTATGGCTACACCTTC. The encoded protein is CASSYAGQPYGYTF.

This clonotype occurred once. This chain joins TRBV20-1 and TRBJ2-7, with D perhaps assigned TRBD1 or TRBD2 (5 bases each). The germline V and J ends were trimmed by 6 bases and 1 base, with 22 bases remaining between them. The CDR3 spans 16 residues. Germline V gives CDR1 DFQATT, CDR2 SNEGSKA (reference sequence). The CDR3 protein is CSATSRVGDRSYEQYF. The CDR3 nucleotides are TGCAGTGCGACCTCGCGGGTGGGGGATAGATCCTACGAGCAGTACTTC.

This clonotype was found once. The J gene is TRBJ1-2, the V gene TRBV4-2; D is possibly TRBD1 (5 bases). CDR3 length equals 15 residues. V lost 0 bases, J lost 10 bases, and 18 bases lay in between. Germline CDR1 and CDR2: LGHNA and YNFKEQ. The CDR3, as DNA: TGTGCCAGCAGCCAAGAACAAGGGCAGGGAGGGCTCTACACCTTC. Its protein product is CASSQEQGQGGLYTF.

The chain has TRBV7-8 and TRBJ2-3; 10 bases are shared with TRBD2. CDR3 length: 16 amino acids. CDR1 SGHVS and CDR2 FQNEAQ come from the germline V gene. The ends lost 5 bases at V and 1 base at J; junction bases unmatched: 6. DNA for the CDR3: TGTGCCAGCAGCCTTCGGACTAGCGGACGCACAGATACGCAGTATTTT. It translates to CASSLRTSGRTDTQYF.

The chain has TRBV7-9 and TRBJ1-4; D remains ambiguous. Trimming stripped 0 bases from V and 10 bases from J, with 6 bases between. The CDR3 length is 12 residues. Germline V gives CDR1 SEHNR, CDR2 FQNEAQ (reference sequence). CDR3: CASSLAERKLFF. Written as DNA, the CDR3 is TGTGCCAGCAGCTTAGCGGAGCGAAAACTGTTTTTT.

This chain uses TRBV4-1 with TRBJ2-3; the D call may be TRBD1 or TRBD2 (5 bases each). The germline CDR1 and CDR2 sequences are MGHRA and YSYEKL. This CDR3 has 17 residues. V dropped 3 bases and J dropped 0 bases, with 16 bases sitting between them. CDR3 residues: CASSQPIRGGSTDTQYF. The CDR3 DNA sequence: TGCGCCAGCAGCCAGCCTATAAGGGGCGGGAGCACAGATACGCAGTATTTT.

The V call is TRBV5-1, the J call TRBJ1-1; no clear D gene. The CDR3 totals 14 residues. Trimming removed 2 bases from V and 2 bases from J, with 10 bases in between. Germline CDR1 is SGHRS and CDR2 is YFSETQ. The CDR3 DNA reads TGCGCCAGCAGCTTTAGCGTCCGAAACACTGAAGCTTTCTTT. This translates into CASSFSVRNTEAFF.